This record looks at one TCR beta chain sequence and its context. The entry originates in a study of shared clonotypes between healthy human individuals. Sequencing used immunoSEQ multiplex PCR; TCRdb keeps in-frame clones, though not all of them. The table records 2,100,000 or so clones, approximately 95% of them present only once. This sequence was found in a man aged 18 to 30 in good health. Input material: naive CD4+ T cells sorted from blood. Documented subset: CD45RA+ positively selected.

The CDR3 reads CAIGGGLAVREQYF. For the CDR3, the DNA is TGTGCCATCGGAGGGGGACTAGCGGTACGCGAGCAGTACTTC. The V gene is TRBV10-3, the J gene TRBJ2-7, with 11 bases lining up with TRBD2. There are 14 residues in the CDR3. Trimming at V came to 8 bases and at J to 6 bases, leaving 9 bases not matched to a gene. CDR1 and CDR2 from the germline V gene are ENHRY and SYGVKD.